Presented here are 32 T cell receptor beta chains from one specimen sequenced in a study of spatial heterogeneity in lung cancer. Time point of the sample: blood at routine non-recurrence follow-up after resection. TCRdb processed the 5' RACE reads anew with MiXCR; each CDR3 protein has one entry. Of 25,000 to 35,000 distinct CDR3 sequences listed, approximately 5.1% are singletons. The sample consisted of PBMCs, taken at follow-up. All receptors derive from a female donor with early-stage non-small cell lung cancer.

V usage is TRBV7-8 and J usage is TRBJ2-1; D is unclear. The V gene's germline CDR1 is SGHVS and CDR2 FQNEAQ. Trimming removed 5 bases from V and 6 bases from J, with 11 bases in between. The CDR3 sequence is 13 residues long. The CDR3 reads CASSPLTLNEQFF. The CDR3 DNA sequence: TGTGCCAGCAGCCCCCTTACCCTCAATGAGCAGTTCTTC.

The CDR3 DNA follows: TGTGCCAGCTTAGGGCAAGGGGAGCTGTTTTTT. It encodes CASLGQGELFF. This chain joins TRBV2 and TRBJ2-2; D gene ambiguous. The CDR3 consists of 11 residues. V was shortened by 8 bases and J by 8 bases, with 9 bases between the two germline ends. Germline CDR1 and CDR2: SNHLY and FYNNEI.

The chain recombines TRBV25-1 with TRBJ2-2; possibly TRBD1 for D (5 bases). Germline values: CDR1 MGHDK, CDR2 SYGVNS. Trimming removed 3 bases at V and 2 bases at J, with 13 bases between. The CDR3 is made up of 16 amino acids. In DNA, the CDR3 is TGTGCCAGCAGTGACTCCTACAGGACCAACACCGGGGAGCTGTTTTTT. Translating gives CASSDSYRTNTGELFF.

By share of the sample, this clonotype is medium-sized. CDR3 sequence reads: CASSLRPSSTDTQYF. The DNA of the CDR3 is TGTGCCAGCAGCTTAAGGCCTTCTAGCACAGATACGCAGTATTTT. The chain combines TRBV7-6 with TRBJ2-3, with D unresolved. The length of the CDR3 is 15 residues. The V gene lost 2 bases and the J gene lost 0 bases, with 9 bases spanning the gap. The V gene's germline CDR1 is SGHVS and CDR2 FNYEAQ.

J is TRBJ2-2 and V is TRBV18, with D unclear. Germline assignment: CDR1 KGHSH and CDR2 LQKENI. CDR3 length: 17 residues. V was cut by 2 bases and J by 0 bases, with 13 bases left in between. CDR3 amino acids: CASSPTRITSNTGELFF. The CDR3 DNA reads TGTGCCAGCTCACCAACCAGAATTACCTCGAACACCGGGGAGCTGTTTTTT.

This clonotype was seen at least ten times. The chain carries TRBV7-2 and TRBJ2-3; 12 bases align to TRBD1. The V segment lost 5 bases and the J segment 8 bases; nucleotides outside the gene matches: 11. The germline gives CDR1 SGHTA, CDR2 FQGNSA. CDR3 length: 16 amino acids. In DNA form, the CDR3 reads TGTGCCAGCAGCAAGGGGACAGGGGGCGGTTTCGGTACGCAGTATTTT. It yields the protein CASSKGTGGGFGTQYF.

The sample holds many counts of this clonotype. CDR3 sequence: CASSPVKEEVVMNTEAFF. The CDR3 DNA sequence: TGTGCCAGCAGCCCCGTGAAGGAGGAGGTTGTCATGAACACTGAAGCTTTCTTT. The V call is TRBV7-3, the J call TRBJ1-1; D unclear. The V end was cut by 5 bases, the J end by 0 bases, with 22 bases between. Germline V gene lookup returns CDR1 SGHTA and CDR2 FQGTGA. This CDR3 spans 18 amino acids. Full variable domain (missing parts from reference TRBV7-3 and TRBJ1-1): GAGVSQTPSNKVTEKGKYVELRCDPISGHTALYWYRQSLGQGPEFLIYFQGTGAADDSGLPNDRFFAVRPEGSVSTLKIQRTERGDSAVYLCASSPVKEEVVMNTEAFFGQGTRLTVV.

This clonotype has at least ten counts. The chain couples TRBV29-1 to TRBJ2-7; TRBD2 matches 7 bases. The CDR3 loop spans 15 amino acids. Germline CDR1 SQVTM, CDR2 ANQGSEA. V lost 0 bases to trimming and J lost 7 bases; unmatched junction nucleotides: 12. The CDR3 is CSVEDGGVLPGEQYF. As DNA, the CDR3 is TGCAGCGTTGAAGATGGGGGGGTCCTCCCGGGTGAGCAGTACTTC.

This clonotype has at least ten counts. The V call is TRBV20-1, the J call TRBJ2-3; 11 bases match TRBD2. The CDR3 has 15 amino acids. With 0 bases clipped from V and 9 bases from J, the junction kept 8 bases outside the gene matches. The germline V gene has CDR1 DFQATT and CDR2 SNEGSKA (reference sequence). The CDR3 nucleotides are TGCAGTGCTAGAGAGCCCGGAAGACTAGCGGGGACGCAGTATTTT. Protein sequence: CSAREPGRLAGTQYF.

This clonotype was recorded many times. Here the CDR3 reads CASSLAGGGYTF. CDR3 DNA sequence: TGTGCCAGCAGCTTAGCAGGGGGAGGCTACACCTTC. The chain employs TRBV7-2 and TRBJ1-2; D is perhaps TRBD1 (6 bases). The CDR3 length is 12 residues. Germline CDR1 reads SGHTA; CDR2 reads FQGNSA. V was shortened by 0 bases and J by 8 bases, with 7 bases between the two germline ends.

At least ten counts were recorded for this clonotype. The chain is built from TRBV28 and TRBJ2-3; no definite D call. The CDR3 covers 16 residues. Per germline, CDR1 MDHEN and CDR2 SYDVKM. Trimming cost V 6 bases and J 1 base, with 17 bases left between them. In DNA, the CDR3 is TGTGCCAGCAGCCCCCAACTATGGGATGGCACAGATACGCAGTATTTT. Protein: CASSPQLWDGTDTQYF.

There are a few counts of this clonotype. V and J are TRBV7-2 and TRBJ1-4; D unresolved. The V gene lost 5 bases and the J gene lost 10 bases, with 14 bases spanning the gap. This CDR3 has 13 residues. Germline values: CDR1 SGHTA, CDR2 FQGNSA. The CDR3 nucleotides are TGTGCCAGCAGCCCAGCCATGGGAGGAAAACTGTTTTTT. It yields the protein CASSPAMGGKLFF.

This clonotype has ten or more counts. The chain recombines TRBV20-1 with TRBJ2-2; a weak D match, TRBD2 (5 bases). The germline V gene encodes CDR1 DFQATT and CDR2 SNEGSKA (reference sequence). This CDR3 region has 16 residues. V lost 6 bases and J lost 1, with 18 bases in between. The CDR3, as DNA: TGCAGTGCCGAGTCTCGGGATACACTGAACACCGGGGAGCTGTTTTTT. Protein sequence: CSAESRDTLNTGELFF.

In the case of this clonotype: A much larger clone differs from this one at a single base, so this may be a read error. The rearrangement uses TRBV5-5 and TRBJ2-2; D unresolved. The germline V gene encodes CDR1 SGHKS and CDR2 YYEKEE (reference sequence). The CDR3 has 13 amino acids. CDR3 DNA sequence: TGTGTCAGCAGCCGGATCCTCCCCGGGGAGCTGTTTTTT. Translation: CVSSRILPGELFF. Combining the CDR3 with reference TRBV5-5 and TRBJ2-2 gives the whole variable domain DAGVTQSPTHLIKTRGQQVTLRCSPISGHKSVSWYQQVLGQGPQFIFQYYEKEERGRGNFPDRFSARQFPNYSSELNVNALLLGDSALYLCVSSRILPGELFFGEGSRLTVL.

The chain employs TRBV9 and TRBJ2-2; D might be TRBD2 (6 bases). This CDR3 region has 16 residues. The germline CDR1 and CDR2 sequences are SGDLS and YYNGEE. The ends were cut back, 4 bases at V and 1 base at J, with 14 bases in the middle. The CDR3: CASSPQERVNTGELFF. DNA of the CDR3: TGTGCCAGCAGCCCGCAGGAGCGGGTGAACACCGGGGAGCTGTTTTTT.

This clonotype was detected ten times or more. The chain combines TRBV24-1 with TRBJ2-3; D is unclear. The CDR3 consists of 15 residues. CDR1 is KGHDR, CDR2 SFDVKD, per germline. V was trimmed by 3 bases and J by 2 bases, leaving 11 bases between them. In nucleotides, the CDR3 is TGTGCCACCAGTGATCCCACAGCGCTCACAGATACGCAGTATTTT. Translating it yields CATSDPTALTDTQYF.

The genes are TRBV4-3 and TRBJ2-1; 7 nucleotides align to TRBD1. The CDR3 is 17 residues long. V shed 4 bases, J shed 1 base, and the junction held 10 bases outside the gene matches. CDR1 and CDR2 from the germline V gene are LGHNA and YSLEER. The CDR3 nucleotides are TGCGCCAGCAGCCGCACCAGGGGGAGCAGTTCCTACAATGAGCAGTTCTTC. Encoded protein: CASSRTRGSSSYNEQFF.

The chain employs TRBV10-3 and TRBJ2-5, with TRBD1 matching over 8 bases. This CDR3 comprises 16 residues. Germline trimming cut 4 bases from V and 1 base from J; bases unmatched to any gene: 8. Germline V lookup: CDR1 ENHRY, CDR2 SYGVKD. For the CDR3, the DNA is TGTGCCATCAGTGGGAAAAACGGACAGGGCCAAGAGACCCAGTACTTC. Protein product: CAISGKNGQGQETQYF.

This clonotype was observed at least ten times. CDR3 protein: CASSRGGLKAGGNEQFF. CDR3 nucleotides: TGTGCCAGTAGCCGCGGGGGGCTTAAGGCGGGAGGAAATGAGCAGTTCTTC. The chain recombines TRBV19 with TRBJ2-1, with 8 bases matching TRBD2. The length of the CDR3 is 17 residues. Germline CDR1 and CDR2: LNHDA and SQIVND (reference sequence). V was pared by 6 bases and J by 7 bases, with 17 bases of the junction left unmatched.

Written as DNA, the CDR3 is TGTGCCAGCAGTGAAGCGGAGGTGAGAGAGCAGTACTTC. This gives the protein CASSEAEVREQYF. The chain is built from TRBV2 and TRBJ2-7; D is possibly TRBD2 (5 bases). Germline CDR1 and CDR2: SNHLY and FYNNEI. This CDR3 is 13 amino acids long. The V end was cut by 0 bases, the J end by 7 bases, with 10 bases between.

Many counts were recorded for this clonotype. The V and J genes are TRBV20-1 and TRBJ2-1, with 11 bases lining up with TRBD2. Germline values: CDR1 DFQATT, CDR2 SNEGSKA (reference sequence). This CDR3 region has 14 residues. Trimming cost V 5 bases and J 0 bases; bases outside gene matches: 0. CDR3 sequence reads: CSAGTSGSYNEQFF. CDR3 bases: TGCAGTGCTGGGACTAGCGGCTCCTACAATGAGCAGTTCTTC.

This clonotype was detected many times. J is TRBJ1-2 and V is TRBV29-1; the D is unclear. V dropped 4 bases and J dropped 4 bases, with 13 bases sitting between them. This CDR3 is 13 amino acids long. The germline CDR1 and CDR2 sequences are SQVTM and ANQGSEA. For the CDR3, the DNA is TGCAGCGTTGTGTCAGAAACCCTCTATGGCTACACCTTC. Protein product: CSVVSETLYGYTF.

This clonotype was found many times. The chain links TRBV29-1 to TRBJ2-5, with 9 bases lining up with TRBD2. Looked up from germline, CDR1 is SQVTM and CDR2 is ANQGSEA. The CDR3 runs to 13 residues. V gave up 7 bases and J gave up 4 bases; unmatched junction bases: 7. The CDR3 loop is CSAELSGRETQYF. In DNA, the CDR3 is TGCAGCGCCGAACTTAGCGGGAGAGAGACCCAGTACTTC.

This clonotype was found a few times. The chain links TRBV12-3 or TRBV12-4 to TRBJ2-2, with 7 bases fitting TRBD1. CDR3 length equals 14 residues. After removal of 3 bases from V and 10 bases from J, the junction contained 8 bases not matched to a gene. The CDR3 loop reads CASSFDRAVLELFF. The CDR3 DNA is TGTGCCAGCAGTTTTGACAGGGCAGTGTTGGAGCTGTTTTTT.

This clonotype was found a few times. This chain links TRBV5-1 with TRBJ2-2, with D unclear. This CDR3 contains 14 residues. CDR1 SGHRS and CDR2 YFSETQ come from the germline V gene. V was clipped by 4 bases and J by 4 bases, with 11 bases between them. The chain's CDR3 is CASSLATSTGELFF. The CDR3 DNA is TGCGCCAGCAGCCTCGCAACGTCCACCGGGGAGCTGTTTTTT.

The V and J genes are TRBV19 and TRBJ2-2; TRBD1 is a possible D gene (6 bases). V was shortened by 5 bases and J by 3 bases, with 13 bases between the two germline ends. The length of the CDR3 is 15 residues. Germline V gene data show CDR1 as LNHDA and CDR2 as SQIVND (reference sequence). CDR3 protein: CASSFSQGYTGELFF. CDR3 coding DNA: TGTGCCAGTAGTTTTTCACAGGGTTACACCGGGGAGCTGTTTTTT.

In its sample, this clonotype ranks as medium-sized. J is TRBJ2-7 and V is TRBV4-3; TRBD1 matches at 7 bases. In germline, CDR1 is LGHNA, CDR2 YSLEER. The ends lost 4 bases at V and 5 bases at J; junction bases unmatched: 5. This CDR3 comprises 13 residues. The CDR3 reads CASSPRTGDEQYF. The DNA for the CDR3 is TGCGCCAGCAGCCCCAGGACAGGTGACGAGCAGTACTTC.

This clonotype was found many times. The genes are TRBV12-3 or TRBV12-4 and TRBJ2-3, with TRBD1 matching 7 bases. The CDR3 is 15 residues long. V gave up 6 bases and J gave up 0 bases; unmatched junction bases: 6. The CDR3 DNA is TGTGCCAGCAGAGATCGGACAGGAAGCACAGATACGCAGTATTTT. Its protein product is CASRDRTGSTDTQYF.

This chain connects TRBV20-1 to TRBJ2-1, with D possibly TRBD1 on 6 matching bases. The CDR3 totals 15 residues. The V gene's germline CDR1 is DFQATT and CDR2 SNEGSKA (reference sequence). Trimming left V 5 bases short and J 2 bases short, with 16 bases between. The CDR3 region has the DNA TGCAGTGCTTATGCCCAGGGGAGAACCTACAATGAGCAGTTCTTC. Its protein is CSAYAQGRTYNEQFF.

This clonotype has ten or more counts. V gene TRBV2 combines with J gene TRBJ2-2, with D maybe TRBD2 (6 bases). Germline V CDR1 and CDR2: SNHLY, FYNNEI. CDR3 length equals 15 residues. V was cut by 4 bases and J by 1 base, with 10 bases left in between. CDR3 DNA sequence: TGTGCCAGCAGTGTCGGGCGGGAGAACACCGGGGAGCTGTTTTTT. Its protein product is CASSVGRENTGELFF.

This clonotype was detected many times. The chain employs TRBV29-1 and TRBJ2-4; D remains ambiguous. With 4 bases removed from V and 5 bases from J, the gap between germline ends came to 12 bases. Germline V CDR1 and CDR2: SQVTM, ANQGSEA. This CDR3 spans 13 amino acids. Written as DNA, the CDR3 is TGCAGCGTTGTTTGGGGAACCCAAAACATTCAGTACTTC. Encoded protein: CSVVWGTQNIQYF.

This clonotype appeared many times. The chain links TRBV7-2 to TRBJ1-2; unclear D gene. The V end was cut by 2 bases, the J end by 4 bases, with 11 bases between. CDR3 length equals 14 residues. Germline values: CDR1 SGHTA, CDR2 FQGNSA. The CDR3 coding sequence is TGTGCCAGCAGCTTAACCGGGCAGCCCTATGGCTACACCTTC. Protein: CASSLTGQPYGYTF.